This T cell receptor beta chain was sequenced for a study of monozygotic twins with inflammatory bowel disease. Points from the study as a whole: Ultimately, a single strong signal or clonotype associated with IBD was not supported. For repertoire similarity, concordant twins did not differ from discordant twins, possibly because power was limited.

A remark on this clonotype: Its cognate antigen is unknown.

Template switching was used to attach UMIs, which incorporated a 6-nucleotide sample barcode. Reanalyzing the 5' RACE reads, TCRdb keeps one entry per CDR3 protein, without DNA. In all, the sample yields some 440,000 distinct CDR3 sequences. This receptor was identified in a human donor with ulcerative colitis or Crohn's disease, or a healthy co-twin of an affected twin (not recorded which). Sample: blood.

This chain's CDR3 is CASSTQGARAFF. V and J are TRBV27 and TRBJ1-1; TCRdb picks TRBD1, but there is no DNA to check that call. CDR1 is MNHEY and CDR2 is SMNVEV in the germline V gene (reference sequence). The CDR3 is 12 residues long.